This T cell receptor (beta chain) was captured by sequencing in a study of cytomegalovirus exposure and HLA in healthy donors. Study at large: Within an early data release were about 85 million unique TCRs drawn from HLA-typed donors.

With 60 Vbeta and 13 Jbeta primers, the PCR was carried out. Data came from immunoSEQ multiplex PCR; TCRdb stores just in-frame clones and leaves some out. The repertoire has some 150,000 clones, about 82% of them found once; the top ten carry around 2%. Donors in the study were healthy people who gave bone marrow. General study findings and limits: Across all donors, roughly uniform sequencing depth was an assumption of the presence/absence analyses.

Germline V gene sequence: CDR1 LGHNA, CDR2 YNFKEQ. This CDR3 is 16 amino acids long. V shed 4 bases, J shed 1 base, and the junction held 7 bases outside the gene matches. Comment on this clone: The antigen is undetermined.

The rearrangement uses TRBV4-2 and TRBJ1-5, with 7 bases aligning to TRBD1. The sample consisted of PBMCs. The receptor's source is a female donor in good health and CMV-seropositive. The DNA of the CDR3 is TGTGCCAGCAGCCTCATACAGGGGTCAAGCAATCAGCCCCAGCATTTT. Translated, it gives CASSLIQGSSNQPQHF.